The TCR beta chain described here comes from a study of cytomegalovirus exposure and HLA in healthy donors. The length of the CDR3 is 18 residues. Trimming removed 1 base from V and 1 base from J, with 19 bases in between. The germline V gene has CDR1 SEHNR and CDR2 FQNEAQ (reference sequence). The PCR contained 60 Vbeta and 13 Jbeta primers. TCRdb's copy holds only in-frame clones and misses some; the assay was immunoSEQ multiplex PCR. The data include about 46,000 clones; the top ten clones carry approximately 1%. The source of this sequence is a woman between 35 and 50 years old in good health and CMV-seronegative. The source material was PBMCs. The chain recombines TRBV7-9 with TRBJ1-1; maybe TRBD1 (5 bases). The CDR3 DNA is TGTGCCAGCAGCTTAGTTGCGGGGCGCCGGGGACGGAACACTGAAGCTTTCTTT. Residues: CASSLVAGRRGRNTEAFF.